The 30 T cell receptor beta chains listed next were all sequenced from one sample in a study of shared clonotypes between healthy human individuals. The repertoire was sequenced with immunoSEQ multiplex PCR; TCRdb's copy has only in-frame clones and lacks some. This table has roughly 2,000,000 clones, roughly 93% appearing once. CD45RO-negative, CCR7-selected cells formed the naive CD8 fraction, which excluded terminally differentiated effector memory CD45RA+ cells. Sequencing input: naive CD8+ T cells from PBMCs. The receptors originated from a man between 18 and 29 years old in good health. Some clones in this sample may be carry-over from other donors' samples.

The chain employs TRBV19 and TRBJ1-1; possibly TRBD1 for D (5 bases). Germline V gene sequence: CDR1 LNHDA, CDR2 SQIVND (reference sequence). V lost 9 bases and J 1 base, leaving 12 bases between the germline ends. CDR3 size: 13 residues. For the CDR3, the DNA is TGTGCCAGCCGGGGACTTTGGAACACTGAAGCTTTCTTT. Amino acid sequence: CASRGLWNTEAFF.

Details on this clone: Other DNA sequences of this sample code for an identical CDR3. V and J are TRBV27 and TRBJ2-7; D remains unclear. Germline assignment: CDR1 MNHEY and CDR2 SMNVEV (reference sequence). The CDR3 loop spans 13 amino acids. V gave up 0 bases and J gave up 2 bases, with 5 bases separating them. In DNA, the CDR3 is TGTGCCAGCAGTTTATCGGCTGCCTACGAGCAGTACTTC. It codes for CASSLSAAYEQYF.

The chain combines TRBV7-3 with TRBJ2-2; D might be TRBD1 or TRBD2, each matching 10 bases. The V gene lost 4 bases and the J gene lost 5 bases, with 23 bases spanning the gap. The CDR3 contains 18 residues. Per the germline V gene, CDR1 is SGHTA and CDR2 is FQGTGA. Written as DNA, the CDR3 is TGTGCCAGCAGCTCCGCTAGCGGGGGACAGGGGAATACCGGGGAGCTGTTTTTT. It yields the protein CASSSASGGQGNTGELFF.

The chain has TRBV6-1 and TRBJ1-5; TRBD1 matches at 9 bases. This CDR3 is 13 amino acids long. The V segment lost 8 bases and the J segment 4 bases; nucleotides outside the gene matches: 3. Germline V gene lookup returns CDR1 MNHNS and CDR2 SASEGT. The CDR3 nucleotides read TGTGCCAGCTGGGGACAGGGAAATCAGCCCCAGCATTTT. Translating gives CASWGQGNQPQHF.

The chain employs TRBV10-3 and TRBJ2-7; 11 nucleotides agree with TRBD2. The CDR3 spans 14 residues. Germline CDR1 ENHRY, CDR2 SYGVKD. The V segment lost 6 bases and the J segment 6 bases; nucleotides outside the gene matches: 7. The CDR3 loop is CAIRALAGASEQYF. CDR3 sequence (DNA): TGTGCCATCAGAGCACTAGCGGGAGCATCCGAGCAGTACTTC.

The V call is TRBV6-1, the J call TRBJ2-5; either TRBD1 or TRBD2 may fit D (5 bases each). V was pared by 3 bases and J by 0 bases, with 5 bases between. The CDR3 contains 13 residues. CDR1 and CDR2 (germline): MNHNS, SASEGT. CDR3 coding DNA: TGTGCCAGCAGTGAGGGACACCAAGAGACCCAGTACTTC. It yields the protein CASSEGHQETQYF.

CDR3 amino acids: CASSQAIGAPRDTQYF. CDR3 DNA sequence: TGCGCCAGCAGCCAAGCGATCGGAGCTCCACGAGATACGCAGTATTTT. V usage is TRBV4-1 and J usage is TRBJ2-3; no clear D. Germline V gene data show CDR1 as MGHRA and CDR2 as YSYEKL. The CDR3 totals 16 residues. V was trimmed by 1 base and J by 5 bases, leaving 16 bases between them.

The genes are TRBV27 and TRBJ2-5; tentatively, D is TRBD2 (5 bases). Germline assignment: CDR1 MNHEY and CDR2 SMNVEV (reference sequence). This CDR3 comprises 17 residues. Trimming cost V 6 bases and J 4 bases, with 24 bases left between them. CDR3 sequence reads: CASSLLPLGEIAETQYF. CDR3 nucleotides: TGTGCCAGCAGCCTCCTTCCCCTTGGGGAGATCGCAGAGACCCAGTACTTC.

The sample holds one count of this clone. The gene calls are TRBV11-2 and TRBJ2-7; D remains unclear. V lost 4 bases and J 1 base, leaving 14 bases between the germline ends. The germline gives CDR1 SGHAT, CDR2 FQNNGV. CDR3 length: 15 amino acids. CDR3 DNA sequence: TGTGCCAGCAGCTCGACCGCGAGCGTATCCTACGAGCAGTACTTC. It codes for CASSSTASVSYEQYF.

This chain connects TRBV4-1 to TRBJ2-7, with TRBD1 identical over 11 bases. V trimming: 2 bases; J trimming: 3 bases; junction bases outside the gene matches: 12. Germline CDR1 reads MGHRA; CDR2 reads YSYEKL. The CDR3 runs to 18 residues. CDR3 sequence reads: CASSQKGGDRGVSYEQYF. In DNA, the CDR3 is TGCGCCAGCAGCCAAAAAGGAGGGGACAGGGGGGTAAGCTACGAGCAGTACTTC.

This clone occurred once. The genes are TRBV10-3 and TRBJ2-3; tentative D call: TRBD1 (5 bases). V lost 8 bases and J 2 bases, leaving 11 bases between the germline ends. CDR1 and CDR2 (germline): ENHRY, SYGVKD. The CDR3 is made up of 13 amino acids. The CDR3 nucleotides are TGTGCCATCGGGGCAGCTCTCACAGATACGCAGTATTTT. Encoded protein: CAIGAALTDTQYF.

Notes on this clone: The sample has other DNA sequences that encode this CDR3 too. The chain links TRBV7-3 to TRBJ2-3, with 12 bases fitting TRBD1. V lost 5 bases to trimming and J lost 4 bases; unmatched junction nucleotides: 4. The CDR3 extends over 15 amino acids. The germline V gene encodes CDR1 SGHTA and CDR2 FQGTGA. In DNA form, the CDR3 reads TGTGCCAGCAGCGCGGGACAGGGGGCAGCAGATACGCAGTATTTT. It yields the protein CASSAGQGAADTQYF.

J is TRBJ2-3 and V is TRBV9, with D perhaps TRBD1 or TRBD2 (5 bases each). This CDR3 region has 18 residues. V lost 4 bases and J lost 0, with 21 bases in between. Germline CDR1 reads SGDLS; CDR2 reads YYNGEE. The CDR3 region has the DNA TGTGCCAGCAGCTCTCCAGCATGGAGGACAAGTAGCACAGATACGCAGTATTTT. It is translated as CASSSPAWRTSSTDTQYF.

V gene TRBV4-3 combines with J gene TRBJ2-1; no clear D. Germline CDR1 LGHNA, CDR2 YSLEER. Trimming took off 1 base at V and 8 bases at J, with 15 bases between the two ends. The CDR3 is 15 amino acids. The CDR3 protein is CASSQVYLAGYEQFF. In nucleotides, the CDR3 is TGCGCCAGCAGCCAAGTATACCTCGCTGGGTATGAGCAGTTCTTC.

In DNA, the CDR3 is TGTGCCAGCAGCTTGGGAGGTTGGACCTATAATTCACCCCTCCACTTT. This codes for CASSLGGWTYNSPLHF. The chain is built from TRBV5-6 and TRBJ1-6, with D unclear. Trimming took off 0 bases at V and 2 bases at J, with 9 bases between the two ends. Germline V CDR1 and CDR2: SGHDT, YYEEEE. This CDR3 contains 16 residues.

Turning to this clone: Within the sample, other DNA sequences also encode this same CDR3. The chain combines TRBV13 with TRBJ2-7; D is perhaps TRBD2 (5 bases). The CDR3 is 12 amino acids. Germline V gene sequence: CDR1 PRHDT, CDR2 FYEKMQ (reference sequence). Trimming shortened V by 3 bases and J by 6 bases, and 9 bases separated the two germline ends. In nucleotides, the CDR3 is TGTGCCAGCAGCTTGGTACGGGGCGAGCAGTACTTC. It yields the protein CASSLVRGEQYF. Together with reference TRBV13 and TRBJ2-7, the CDR3 gives the full variable domain: AAGVIQSPRHLIKEKRETATLKCYPIPRHDTVYWYQQGPGQDPQFLISFYEKMQSDKGSIPDRFSAQQFSDYHSELNMSSLELGDSALYFCASSLVRGEQYFGPGTRLTVT.

The chain has TRBV5-6 and TRBJ2-7; D perhaps matches TRBD2 (5 bases). CDR1 and CDR2 from the germline V gene are SGHDT and YYEEEE. The CDR3 sequence is 12 residues long. Trimming took 4 bases from V and 4 from J, leaving 9 bases between them. CDR3 sequence: CASSVPGYEQYF. In DNA, the CDR3 is TGTGCCAGCAGCGTCCCGGGATACGAGCAGTACTTC. Supplemented by reference TRBV5-6 and TRBJ2-7, the full variable domain reads DAGVTQSPTHLIKTRGQQVTLRCSPKSGHDTVSWYQQALGQGPQFIFQYYEEEERQRGNFPDRFSGHQFPNYSSELNVNALLLGDSALYLCASSVPGYEQYFGPGTRLTVT.

The chain uses TRBV19 and TRBJ1-5, with D perhaps TRBD1 (5 bases). From germline, CDR1 is LNHDA and CDR2 SQIVND (reference sequence). The CDR3 length is 15 residues. Trimming shortened V by 5 bases and J by 4 bases, and 15 bases separated the two germline ends. In DNA, the CDR3 is TGTGCCAGTAGTTTCGCTCAGGGACCTAATCAGCCCCAGCATTTT. Translation gives CASSFAQGPNQPQHF.

This chain uses TRBV27 with TRBJ1-2, with 10 bases that match TRBD1. The CDR3 totals 13 residues. V was clipped by 2 bases and J by 8 bases; unmatched bases: 2. Germline-derived CDR1 and CDR2 are MNHEY and SMNVEV (reference sequence). The CDR3 loop reads CASSLGTGVGYTF. CDR3 bases: TGTGCCAGCAGTTTAGGGACAGGGGTAGGCTACACCTTC.

The chain uses TRBV15 and TRBJ1-1; tentatively, D is TRBD1 (6 bases). CDR1 and CDR2 from the germline V gene are LNHNV and YYDKDF (reference sequence). Trimming cost V 3 bases and J 10 bases, with 15 bases left between them. The CDR3 spans 13 residues. CDR3 in amino acids: CATSRGRGQGAFF. Written as DNA, the CDR3 is TGTGCCACCAGCAGGGGCCGGGGACAAGGAGCTTTCTTT.

The J gene is TRBJ1-1, the V gene TRBV4-1; D ambiguous. Germline assignment: CDR1 MGHRA and CDR2 YSYEKL. The CDR3 covers 13 residues. Trimming left V 2 bases short and J 0 bases short, with 4 bases between. This chain's CDR3 is CASSQSVNTEAFF. The DNA of the CDR3 is TGCGCCAGCAGCCAATCGGTGAACACTGAAGCTTTCTTT.

The chain has TRBV19 and TRBJ1-1; a weak D match, TRBD1 (5 bases). The CDR3 runs 15 residues. V dropped 6 bases and J dropped 0 bases, with 14 bases sitting between them. From germline, CDR1 is LNHDA and CDR2 SQIVND (reference sequence). Written as DNA, the CDR3 is TGTGCCAGTAGACCGGGACGGAACATGAACACTGAAGCTTTCTTT. Protein product: CASRPGRNMNTEAFF.

The rearrangement uses TRBV28 and TRBJ2-7; unclear D gene. This CDR3 is built from 15 residues. Trimming shortened V by 3 bases and J by 0 bases, and 12 bases separated the two germline ends. The V gene's germline CDR1 is MDHEN and CDR2 SYDVKM. CDR3 in DNA: TGTGCCAGCAGTTTGGCAGCCTTCGCCTCCTACGAGCAGTACTTC. Translation gives CASSLAAFASYEQYF. The whole variable domain, filled in from reference TRBV28 and TRBJ2-7, reads DVKVTQSSRYLVKRTGEKVFLECVQDMDHENMFWYRQDPGLGLRLIYFSYDVKMKEKGDIPEGYSVSREKKERFSLILESASTNQTSMYLCASSLAAFASYEQYFGPGTRLTVT.

This chain connects TRBV27 to TRBJ1-4; D unresolved. The CDR3 extends over 15 amino acids. V lost 7 bases to trimming and J lost 5 bases, with 17 bases between them. CDR1 and CDR2 (germline): MNHEY, SMNVEV (reference sequence). CDR3 region: CASTTRGSGNEKLFF. In DNA, the CDR3 is TGTGCCAGCACCACCCGAGGTTCTGGGAATGAAAAACTGTTTTTT.

The chain employs TRBV9 and TRBJ1-1, with 7 nucleotides matching TRBD1. V gave up 3 bases and J gave up 4 bases; unmatched junction bases: 6. This CDR3 is built from 14 residues. Germline loops: CDR1 SGDLS, CDR2 YYNGEE. Written as DNA, the CDR3 is TGTGCCAGCAGCGCCCGACAGGGTTTCACTGAAGCTTTCTTT. Amino acid sequence: CASSARQGFTEAFF.

To note about this clone: Different DNA sequences within this sample yield the same CDR3. The chain employs TRBV7-9 and TRBJ2-5, with a tentative D call TRBD1 (6 bases). This CDR3 has 13 amino acids. The V end was cut by 5 bases, the J end by 5 bases, with 12 bases between. Per the germline V gene, CDR1 is SEHNR and CDR2 is FQNEAQ (reference sequence). The CDR3 loop reads CASSPQGRETQYF. The DNA of the CDR3 is TGTGCCAGCAGCCCACAGGGCCGGGAGACCCAGTACTTC.

The chain joins TRBV28 to TRBJ2-1; 11 nucleotides agree with TRBD2. Germline V gives CDR1 MDHEN, CDR2 SYDVKM. V lost 6 bases, J lost 6 bases, and 7 bases stayed unmatched. The CDR3 extends over 15 amino acids. This chain's CDR3 is CASRAGTSGVNEQFF. DNA for the CDR3: TGTGCCAGCAGAGCCGGGACTAGCGGAGTCAATGAGCAGTTCTTC.

V gene TRBV2 combines with J gene TRBJ2-3; the D gene could be TRBD1 or TRBD2 (5 bases each). Germline loops: CDR1 SNHLY, CDR2 FYNNEI. V shed 6 bases and J shed 0 bases, with 10 bases lying between them. The CDR3 is made up of 14 amino acids. The CDR3: CASREWGSTDTQYF. In nucleotides, the CDR3 is TGTGCCAGCAGGGAATGGGGGAGCACAGATACGCAGTATTTT.

The J gene is TRBJ2-3, the V gene TRBV5-8; tentatively, D is TRBD2 (7 bases). The CDR3 is 16 amino acids. The V gene's germline CDR1 is SGHTS and CDR2 YDEGEE. The V end lost 4 bases, the J end lost 2 bases, and 17 bases lay between the germline ends. CDR3 sequence (DNA): TGTGCCAGCAGCCATGGAAAGGGGGGGTACACAGATACGCAGTATTTT. This codes for CASSHGKGGYTDTQYF. Full variable domain (outside the CDR3, taken from reference TRBV5-8 and TRBJ2-3): EAGVTQSPTHLIKTRGQQATLRCSPISGHTSVYWYQQALGLGLQFLLWYDEGEERNRGNFPPRFSGRQFPNYSSELNVNALELEDSALYLCASSHGKGGYTDTQYFGPGTRLTVL.

V is TRBV5-6 and J is TRBJ2-7; 7 positions match TRBD2. The V gene end was trimmed by 0 bases and the J gene end by 1 base; junction bases not matched to a gene: 7. CDR3 length equals 16 residues. From germline, CDR1 is SGHDT and CDR2 YYEEEE. In nucleotides, the CDR3 is TGTGCCAGCAGCTTGGCCCAGACTAGCACTTCCTACGAGCAGTACTTC. It translates to CASSLAQTSTSYEQYF.